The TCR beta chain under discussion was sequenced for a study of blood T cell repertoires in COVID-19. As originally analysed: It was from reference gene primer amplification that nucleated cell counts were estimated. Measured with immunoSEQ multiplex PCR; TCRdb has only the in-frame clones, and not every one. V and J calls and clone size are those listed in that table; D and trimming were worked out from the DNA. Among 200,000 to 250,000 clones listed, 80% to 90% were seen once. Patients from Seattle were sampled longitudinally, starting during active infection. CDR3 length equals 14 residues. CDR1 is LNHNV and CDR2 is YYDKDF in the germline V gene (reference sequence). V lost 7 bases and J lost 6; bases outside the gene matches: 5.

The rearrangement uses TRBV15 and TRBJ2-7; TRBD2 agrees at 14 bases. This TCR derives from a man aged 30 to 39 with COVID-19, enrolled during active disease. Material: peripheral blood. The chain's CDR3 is CATTPGLAGGEQYF. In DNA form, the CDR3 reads TGTGCCACCACTCCCGGACTAGCGGGGGGCGAGCAGTACTTC.